Each of the 10 T cell receptor beta chains below was sequenced from the same sample in a study of spatial heterogeneity in lung cancer. TCRdb reanalysed the 5' RACE reads using MiXCR and keeps one entry per CDR3 protein. Of roughly 48,000 distinct CDR3 sequences listed, approximately 5% are singletons. Specified time point: sample taken at primary tumor resection. The sequencing used PBMCs, collected at surgery. The receptors come from a male donor with early-stage non-small cell lung cancer.

V usage is TRBV5-1 and J usage is TRBJ2-5; TRBD2 agrees at 14 bases. The junction had 6 bases not matched to a gene; V was cut back by 4 bases and J by 4 bases. This CDR3 comprises 16 residues. The germline V gene encodes CDR1 SGHRS and CDR2 YFSETQ. The CDR3 DNA reads as TGCGCCAGCAGCGTGGGGACTAGCGGGAGAGGAGAGACCCAGTACTTC. Encoded protein: CASSVGTSGRGETQYF.

This clonotype was seen ten or more times. The chain combines TRBV12-3 or TRBV12-4 with TRBJ1-4; D call uncertain. The CDR3 has 15 residues. The ends were cut back, 7 bases at V and 6 bases at J, with 18 bases in the middle. CDR3 amino acids: CASTDKDGGYEKLFF. The CDR3 nucleotides are TGTGCCAGCACAGACAAGGACGGAGGATATGAAAAACTGTTTTTT.

The table lists this clonotype with many counts. The chain links TRBV9 to TRBJ2-7, with 10 bases aligning to TRBD2. The CDR3 is 14 amino acids. Germline values: CDR1 SGDLS, CDR2 YYNGEE. The V and J ends lost 0 bases and 3 bases, in that order; junction bases with no gene match: 0. CDR3 amino acids: CASSVGLAGYEQYF. CDR3 nucleotides: TGTGCCAGCAGCGTAGGACTAGCGGGCTACGAGCAGTACTTC.

This clonotype showed up many times. The chain employs TRBV19 and TRBJ2-7; the D is unclear. Germline loops: CDR1 LNHDA, CDR2 SQIVND (reference sequence). The V and J ends lost 0 bases and 2 bases respectively, with 8 bases between them. The CDR3 is 14 residues long. The DNA of the CDR3 is TGTGCCAGTAGTATAGATCGGCAGGCCTACGAGCAGTACTTC. Its protein is CASSIDRQAYEQYF.

At least ten counts were recorded for this clonotype. The chain recombines TRBV7-9 with TRBJ2-2; D is perhaps TRBD1 or TRBD2 (5 bases each). V dropped 1 base and J dropped 3 bases, with 9 bases sitting between them. This CDR3 is built from 15 residues. The germline V gene has CDR1 SEHNR and CDR2 FQNEAQ (reference sequence). The CDR3 DNA follows: TGTGCCAGCAGCTTAGGGGGACCGTACACCGGGGAGCTGTTTTTT. Its translation is CASSLGGPYTGELFF.

This clonotype has a count of ten or more. The V call is TRBV7-2, the J call TRBJ2-7; TRBD1 matches at 7 bases. This CDR3 is 14 amino acids long. Germline V gene lookup returns CDR1 SGHTA and CDR2 FQGNSA. V trimming: 4 bases; J trimming: 3 bases; junction bases outside the gene matches: 6. The chain's CDR3 is CASSWNRDSYEQYF. The CDR3 DNA follows: TGTGCCAGCAGCTGGAACCGGGACAGCTACGAGCAGTACTTC.

This clonotype was recorded many times. This rearrangement joins TRBV7-2 to TRBJ2-7; 7 nucleotides align to TRBD2. The germline V gene has CDR1 SGHTA and CDR2 FQGNSA. Losses at the gene ends were 4 bases for V and 0 bases for J; bases not matched to a gene: 3. The CDR3 is made up of 14 amino acids. CDR3 DNA: TGTGCCAGCAGCTGGAGGGAGGGCTCCTACGAGCAGTACTTC. This sequence encodes CASSWREGSYEQYF.

This clonotype appeared a few times. The rearrangement links TRBV5-1 to TRBJ2-2, with TRBD2 identical over 12 bases. CDR3 length: 16 amino acids. Germline CDR1 SGHRS, CDR2 YFSETQ. V shed 4 bases and J 3 bases; nucleotides not matched to a gene: 4. The CDR3, as DNA: TGCGCCAGCAGCCCTCTAGCGGGAGGGGACACCGGGGAGCTGTTTTTT. This encodes CASSPLAGGDTGELFF. The whole variable domain, filled in from reference TRBV5-1 and TRBJ2-2, reads KAGVTQTPRYLIKTRGQQVTLSCSPISGHRSVSWYQQTPGQGLQFLFEYFSETQRNKGNFPGRFSGRQFSNSRSEMNVSTLELGDSALYLCASSPLAGGDTGELFFGEGSRLTVL.

This clonotype was detected many times. The V and J genes are TRBV10-3 and TRBJ2-4; 9 bases fit TRBD1. The V and J ends lost 0 bases and 2 bases, in that order; junction bases with no gene match: 5. Germline V gene lookup returns CDR1 ENHRY and CDR2 SYGVKD. There are 17 residues in the CDR3. DNA of the CDR3: TGTGCCATCAGTGAGTCGAGGGACAGGGTATCCAAAAACATTCAGTACTTC. Its protein product is CAISESRDRVSKNIQYF.

This clonotype was seen ten or more times. V is TRBV10-3 and J is TRBJ2-5, with D tentatively TRBD2 (7 bases). The CDR3 spans 15 residues. Germline assignment: CDR1 ENHRY and CDR2 SYGVKD. The V and J ends lost 8 bases and 2 bases respectively, with 18 bases between them. CDR3 nucleotide sequence: TGTGCCATCCGTAAGGGGGGGCCGGTTCAAGAGACCCAGTACTTC. Protein: CAIRKGGPVQETQYF.